This T cell receptor beta chain emerged from a study of shared clonotypes between healthy human individuals. Study-wide background: Per-donor plates numbered three CD4 naive, three CD4 memory, two CD8 naive and one CD8 memory. The study, taken as a whole, reports: Among non-shared clonotypes, generation probabilities were lower than among those shared by all four donors.

Germline V gene lookup returns CDR1 SGHVS and CDR2 FQNEAQ. The CDR3 runs to 17 residues. V gave up 1 base and J gave up 1 base; unmatched junction bases: 7. An even split of each subset's genomic DNA across several immunoSEQ plates was performed. Clones were sequenced by immunoSEQ multiplex PCR, and TCRdb holds only the in-frame ones, with some missing. The repertoire has around 2.1 million clones, roughly 91% of them found once; the top ten carry more than 1.5%. Comments on this clone: Its specificity is not known.

Positive CCR7 selection of CD45RO-negative cells yielded the naive CD8 cells, and terminally differentiated effector memory CD45RA+ cells were excluded. Sequenced input: naive CD8+ T cells from PBMCs. The clonotype was recovered from a man aged 18-30 years in good health. Some clones in this sample may be carry-over from other donors' samples. This chain uses TRBV7-8 with TRBJ1-2, with 9 positions matching TRBD1. CDR3 coding DNA: TGTGCCAGCAGCTTAGGGGACAGGGAGATAGATAACTATGGCTACACCTTC. It translates to CASSLGDREIDNYGYTF.